These 32 T cell receptor beta chains were sequenced from one sample in a study of blood T cell repertoires in COVID-19. Profiled with immunoSEQ multiplex PCR; TCRdb holds only in-frame clones, not every one. The repertoire holds about 310,000 clones, with around 87% as singletons. The sample consisted of PBMCs or T cells enriched from blood (not recorded which). The receptor source for this set is a woman aged 18-30 years with acute COVID-19.

The V and J genes are TRBV7-3 and TRBJ2-1; tentatively, D is TRBD1 (7 bases). Trimming pared 2 bases from V and 1 base from J, leaving 12 bases between. The CDR3 is made up of 16 amino acids. Germline values: CDR1 SGHTA, CDR2 FQGTGA. Here the CDR3 DNA reads TGTGCCAGCAGCTTATTATCAGGGGGGTCCTACAATGAGCAGTTCTTC. It specifies CASSLLSGGSYNEQFF.

Of note for this clone: The junction and the germline gene differ at one end; a read error may be behind it. The V call is TRBV19, the J call TRBJ2-7, with 9 positions matching TRBD1. The CDR3 contains 13 residues. CDR1 LNHDA and CDR2 SQIVND come from the germline V gene (reference sequence). CDR3 nucleotides: TGTGCCAGTAGTGTAGACAGGGGGGACGAGCAGTACTTC. Translating gives CASSVDRGDEQYF.

The chain recombines TRBV9 with TRBJ2-6; D is perhaps TRBD1 (7 bases). This CDR3 region has 17 residues. Germline values: CDR1 SGDLS, CDR2 YYNGEE. V was clipped by 4 bases and J by 2 bases, with 16 bases between them. The CDR3 nucleotides read TGTGCCAGCAGCCTCGACAGGGAGGCGCCTGGGGCCAACGTCCTGACTTTC. Translated, it gives CASSLDREAPGANVLTF.

This sequence joins TRBV19 and TRBJ1-1; D not resolved. The ends were cut back, 5 bases at V and 2 bases at J, with 9 bases in the middle. CDR1 is LNHDA and CDR2 is SQIVND in the germline V gene (reference sequence). This CDR3 is 13 amino acids long. CDR3 loop: CASSYGSNTEAFF. CDR3 coding DNA: TGTGCCAGTAGTTACGGGAGTAACACTGAAGCTTTCTTT.

CDR3 amino acids: CASSPEGTGIYGYTF. The CDR3, as DNA: TGTGCCAGCAGCCCGGAAGGGACAGGGATCTATGGCTACACCTTC. The rearrangement joins TRBV9 to TRBJ1-2; 9 nucleotides align to TRBD1. This CDR3 has 15 residues. After removal of 4 bases from V and 4 bases from J, the junction contained 8 bases not matched to a gene. Germline-derived CDR1 and CDR2 are SGDLS and YYNGEE.

V is TRBV13 and J is TRBJ1-1, with D perhaps TRBD1 (5 bases). The CDR3 contains 17 residues. Trimming took off 6 bases at V and 3 bases at J, with 23 bases between the two ends. Germline loops: CDR1 PRHDT, CDR2 FYEKMQ (reference sequence). In nucleotides, the CDR3 is TGTGCCAGCAGACCGGGGGGGTGGCAGGAAAGTCACACTGAAGCTTTCTTT. Protein: CASRPGGWQESHTEAFF.

The chain joins TRBV28 to TRBJ1-1, with D possibly being TRBD1 (6 bases). Deletions cut 1 base from V and 1 base from J, with 7 bases between. This CDR3 contains 14 residues. CDR1 is MDHEN and CDR2 is SYDVKM in the germline V gene. CDR3 bases: TGTGCCAGCAGTTTATACAGGGAGAACACTGAAGCTTTCTTT. Protein product: CASSLYRENTEAFF. Looking up the rest from reference TRBV28 and TRBJ1-1 gives the full variable domain: DVKVTQSSRYLVKRTGEKVFLECVQDMDHENMFWYRQDPGLGLRLIYFSYDVKMKEKGDIPEGYSVSREKKERFSLILESASTNQTSMYLCASSLYRENTEAFFGQGTRLTVV.

This sequence joins TRBV3-1 (or the pseudogene TRBV3-2) and TRBJ1-1; D remains ambiguous. Germline V gene sequence: CDR1 LGHDT, CDR2 YNNKEL (reference sequence). Trimming took off 0 bases at V and 5 bases at J, with 10 bases between the two ends. The CDR3 is 14 amino acids. The CDR3 protein is CASSQDRGRTEAFF. CDR3 bases: TGTGCCAGCAGCCAAGATAGAGGGCGGACTGAAGCTTTCTTT.

This chain uses TRBV27 with TRBJ1-1; a possible D gene is TRBD1 (5 bases). Germline V gene lookup returns CDR1 MNHEY and CDR2 SMNVEV (reference sequence). CDR3 size: 15 residues. The V end was cut by 0 bases, the J end by 2 bases, with 10 bases between. This chain's CDR3 is CASSLSWGANTEAFF. The CDR3, as DNA: TGTGCCAGCAGTTTATCATGGGGCGCCAACACTGAAGCTTTCTTT.

CDR3 sequence: CASRLGGAMNTEAFF. The CDR3, as DNA: TGCGCCAGCAGACTTGGGGGGGCCATGAACACTGAAGCTTTCTTT. The V call is TRBV5-1, the J call TRBJ1-1, with D perhaps matching TRBD1 (6 bases). The V end lost 5 bases, the J end lost 0 bases, and 14 bases lay between the germline ends. CDR1 and CDR2 (germline): SGHRS, YFSETQ. This CDR3 spans 15 amino acids.

The chain uses TRBV19 and TRBJ2-4; TRBD1 matches 9 bases. This CDR3 region has 21 residues. The ends lost 5 bases at V and 8 bases at J; junction bases unmatched: 28. CDR1 is LNHDA, CDR2 SQIVND, per germline (reference sequence). The CDR3 coding sequence is TGTGCCAGTAGTTACCGGGTCCCCGGGACAGGGAGATTTGGTGGCGGGGACATTCAGTACTTC. It yields the protein CASSYRVPGTGRFGGGDIQYF.

V gene TRBV5-1 combines with J gene TRBJ1-6; D is perhaps TRBD1 (5 bases). Between the trimmed V and J ends, which lost 1 base and 6 bases, there was a span of 11 bases. The CDR3 is made up of 15 amino acids. Germline CDR1 and CDR2: SGHRS and YFSETQ. DNA of the CDR3: TGCGCCAGCAGCTTGTCCGACAGTACTAATTCACCCCTCCACTTT. Its translation is CASSLSDSTNSPLHF. The full variable domain, completed using reference TRBV5-1 and TRBJ1-6, is KAGVTQTPRYLIKTRGQQVTLSCSPISGHRSVSWYQQTPGQGLQFLFEYFSETQRNKGNFPGRFSGRQFSNSRSEMNVSTLELGDSALYLCASSLSDSTNSPLHFGNGTRLTVT.

The chain employs TRBV6-5 and TRBJ1-1, with no clear D. The CDR3 totals 15 residues. V was pared by 0 bases and J by 0 bases, with 8 bases between. Germline V gene data show CDR1 as MNHEY and CDR2 as SVGAGI. The CDR3 nucleotides read TGTGCCAGCAGTTACTCGGGGAGCATGAACACTGAAGCTTTCTTT. Amino acids: CASSYSGSMNTEAFF.

This chain joins TRBV14 and TRBJ2-3; 15 bases line up with TRBD2. The CDR3 contains 18 residues. The V and J ends lost 4 bases and 3 bases, in that order; junction bases with no gene match: 8. Per germline, CDR1 SGHDN and CDR2 FVKESK. CDR3 coding DNA: TGTGCCAGCAGCCTACTAGGGGGACTAGCGGGAGGAACAGATACGCAGTATTTT. This codes for CASSLLGGLAGGTDTQYF.

This clone was recorded a few times. The chain is built from TRBV18 and TRBJ1-4; D is unclear. In germline, CDR1 is KGHSH, CDR2 LQKENI. The CDR3 spans 15 residues. The germline V and J ends were trimmed by 2 bases and 3 bases, with 10 bases remaining between them. CDR3 residues: CASSPSAQANEKLFF. In DNA form, the CDR3 reads TGTGCCAGCTCACCATCGGCCCAGGCTAATGAAAAACTGTTTTTT.

This chain joins TRBV27 and TRBJ1-6, with a possible D match to TRBD1 (5 bases). Germline V gene data show CDR1 as MNHEY and CDR2 as SMNVEV (reference sequence). The CDR3 contains 13 residues. V dropped 6 bases and J dropped 7 bases, with 10 bases sitting between them. The CDR3 is CASSRVWNSPLHF. CDR3 DNA: TGTGCCAGCAGCAGGGTATGGAATTCACCCCTCCACTTT.

This clone was detected once. V is TRBV2 and J is TRBJ2-1; 14 positions match TRBD2. Germline trimming cut 2 bases from V and 6 bases from J; bases unmatched to any gene: 3. There are 16 residues in the CDR3. CDR1 is SNHLY, CDR2 FYNNEI, per germline. The CDR3 nucleotides read TGTGCCAGCAGTGAATACGGACTAGCGGGGGGCAATGAGCAGTTCTTC. This encodes CASSEYGLAGGNEQFF.

V usage is TRBV10-3 and J usage is TRBJ2-7; 7 bases align to TRBD1. V lost 11 bases to trimming and J lost 3 bases; unmatched junction nucleotides: 7. The CDR3 has 12 residues. Germline values: CDR1 ENHRY, CDR2 SYGVKD. The CDR3 coding sequence is TGTGCCTCCGCCGGGACAGACTACGAGCAGTACTTC. This sequence encodes CASAGTDYEQYF.

This sequence joins TRBV6-6 and TRBJ2-7, with D hard to call. The V and J ends lost 5 bases and 3 bases respectively, with 5 bases between them. The CDR3 runs to 11 residues. Per the germline V gene, CDR1 is MNHNY and CDR2 is SVGAGI (reference sequence). The CDR3 reads CASSQSYEQYF. CDR3 DNA: TGTGCCAGCAGTCAGAGCTACGAGCAGTACTTC.

The chain joins TRBV6-5 to TRBJ1-1, with 8 nucleotides matching TRBD1. From germline, CDR1 is MNHEY and CDR2 SVGAGI. The CDR3 is made up of 16 amino acids. Trimming at V came to 2 bases and at J to 5 bases, leaving 10 bases not matched to a gene. Written as DNA, the CDR3 is TGTGCCAGCAGTTACCGACAGGGGAGTGGGGGGACTGAAGCTTTCTTT. Translating it yields CASSYRQGSGGTEAFF.

This clone was seen more than once but under ten times. The chain is built from TRBV20-1 and TRBJ2-5, with D maybe TRBD1 (5 bases). Trimming cost V 3 bases and J 1 base, with 12 bases left between them. Germline V CDR1 and CDR2: DFQATT, SNEGSKA (reference sequence). The CDR3 loop spans 14 amino acids. The CDR3 loop reads CSASGQGLQETQYF. The CDR3 DNA reads as TGCAGTGCTAGTGGGCAGGGCCTCCAAGAGACCCAGTACTTC.

This clone was observed a handful of times. This chain connects TRBV19 to TRBJ2-2; D gene uncertain. Germline V lookup: CDR1 LNHDA, CDR2 SQIVND (reference sequence). This CDR3 has 14 residues. Trimming pared 5 bases from V and 1 base from J, leaving 8 bases between. The CDR3 spells CASSSRQNTGELFF. CDR3 bases: TGTGCCAGTAGTTCCCGACAGAACACCGGGGAGCTGTTTTTT.

The chain links TRBV29-1 to TRBJ1-5; D is unclear. This CDR3 has 15 residues. Germline V gene lookup returns CDR1 SQVTM and CDR2 ANQGSEA. V lost 2 bases to trimming and J lost 6 bases, with 17 bases between them. CDR3 loop: CSVEFYPLTGQPQHF. Written as DNA, the CDR3 is TGCAGCGTTGAATTTTACCCCCTTACGGGTCAGCCCCAGCATTTT.

The chain links TRBV7-3 to TRBJ2-1, with a weak D call TRBD2 (6 bases). With 8 bases removed from V and 7 bases from J, the gap between germline ends came to 21 bases. Germline V CDR1 and CDR2: SGHTA, FQGTGA. The CDR3 has 15 amino acids. CDR3 nucleotide sequence: TGTGCCAGCTCCCTGGGAACTAGCCGGATAAATGAGCAGTTCTTC. This gives the protein CASSLGTSRINEQFF.

The CDR3 nucleotides are TGTGCCAGCAGATCCGGGACAGGCGGCACTGAAGCTTTCTTT. Protein product: CASRSGTGGTEAFF. The chain uses TRBV7-9 and TRBJ1-1; 8 bases match TRBD1. Germline trimming cut 6 bases from V and 4 bases from J; bases unmatched to any gene: 7. The CDR3 totals 14 residues. CDR1 and CDR2 from the germline V gene are SEHNR and FQNEAQ (reference sequence).

The V and J genes are TRBV19 and TRBJ1-5; D remains ambiguous. V dropped 5 bases and J dropped 3 bases, with 11 bases sitting between them. The CDR3 consists of 14 residues. CDR1 LNHDA and CDR2 SQIVND come from the germline V gene (reference sequence). This CDR3 reads CASSSDGLNQPQHF. As DNA, the CDR3 is TGTGCCAGTAGTTCGGACGGACTCAATCAGCCCCAGCATTTT.

The V and J genes are TRBV19 and TRBJ2-7, with 7 bases aligning to TRBD2. The CDR3 extends over 13 amino acids. Trimming removed 7 bases from V and 5 bases from J; junction bases left unmatched: 8. Germline V gene lookup returns CDR1 LNHDA and CDR2 SQIVND (reference sequence). CDR3 loop: CASTAGGRDEQYF. CDR3 nucleotide sequence: TGTGCCAGTACCGCCGGGGGGAGGGACGAGCAGTACTTC.

The CDR3 loop is CASSEMWREGNNEQFF. Here the CDR3 DNA reads TGCGCCAGCAGTGAGATGTGGCGGGAGGGTAATAATGAGCAGTTCTTC. The V and J genes are TRBV10-2 and TRBJ2-1; 9 bases are a match to TRBD2. This CDR3 has 16 amino acids. The V gene end was trimmed by 2 bases and the J gene end by 7 bases; junction bases not matched to a gene: 9. Looked up from germline, CDR1 is WSHSY and CDR2 is SAAADI.

The rearrangement links TRBV19 to TRBJ2-2; 7 bases are a match to TRBD1. Germline CDR1 LNHDA, CDR2 SQIVND (reference sequence). CDR3 length: 16 amino acids. V shed 4 bases, J shed 3 bases, and the junction held 8 bases outside the gene matches. CDR3 sequence reads: CASSTWQGVDTGELFF. CDR3 bases: TGTGCCAGTAGTACCTGGCAGGGGGTGGACACCGGGGAGCTGTTTTTT. The entire variable domain, with the rest obtained from reference TRBV19 and TRBJ2-2, is as follows: DGGITQSPKYLFRKEGQNVTLSCEQNLNHDAMYWYRQDPGQGLRLIYYSQIVNDFQKGDIAEGYSVSREKKESFPLTVTSAQKNPTAFYLCASSTWQGVDTGELFFGEGSRLTVL.

The chain recombines TRBV6-1 with TRBJ2-5; 12 bases are shared with TRBD2. The CDR3 contains 16 residues. Per germline, CDR1 MNHNS and CDR2 SASEGT. V lost 4 bases and J lost 5; bases outside the gene matches: 8. CDR3 bases: TGTGCCAGCAGTGTCCTAGCGGGAGGGTCGGAGGAGACCCAGTACTTC. Its protein product is CASSVLAGGSEETQYF.

This chain links TRBV27 with TRBJ1-3, with D tentatively TRBD1 (6 bases). Germline V gene lookup returns CDR1 MNHEY and CDR2 SMNVEV (reference sequence). CDR3 length equals 17 residues. The V and J ends lost 5 bases and 1 base respectively, with 18 bases between them. The CDR3 DNA reads TGTGCCAGCAGTAGAAACGGGTTGGGACATTCTGGAAACACCATATATTTT. It codes for CASSRNGLGHSGNTIYF.

The chain has TRBV14 and TRBJ1-2; D remains ambiguous. Germline-derived CDR1 and CDR2 are SGHDN and FVKESK. The CDR3 is 13 residues long. Deletions cut 4 bases from V and 8 bases from J, with 14 bases between. The CDR3 DNA is TGTGCCAGCAGCCGAGGGTACTCGTGGGGCTACACCTTC. It specifies CASSRGYSWGYTF.